This T cell receptor (beta chain) is drawn from a study of chemoradiotherapy in HPV16-positive cancers. Repertoires were generated with immunoSEQ multiplex PCR, while TCRdb's copy carries only in-frame clones and drops some. The sample contains approximately 2,300 clones, nearly 90% of which appear only once. Repeated repertoire sampling spanned the course of chemoradiotherapy. About this clone itself: Its antigen is not known.

Overall study findings and caveats: Candidate HPV-specific clones and E7-related TCR motifs grew in tumor during treatment.

Germline V CDR1 and CDR2: MGHRA, YSYEKL. CDR3 length equals 15 residues. The V end was cut by 1 base, the J end by 2 bases, with 8 bases between. The TCR originated in a human donor with HPV-associated anogenital cancer. Sequenced material: tumor tissue, taken from a patient who underwent chemoradiotherapy. V gene TRBV4-1 combines with J gene TRBJ1-4, with D unresolved. CDR3 nucleotides: TGCGCCAGCAGCCAAGCGTCCACTACTAATGAAAAACTGTTTTTT. Protein sequence: CASSQASTTNEKLFF.